These 31 T cell receptor beta chains share one sample of origin, sequenced in a study of cytomegalovirus exposure and HLA in healthy donors. In the PCR, 60 Vbeta and 13 Jbeta primers were used. TCRdb's copy holds only in-frame clones and misses some; the assay was immunoSEQ multiplex PCR. Its table records about 130,000 clones. The specimen sequenced was PBMCs. These receptor sequences come from a man younger than 35 in good health and CMV-seronegative.

The CDR3 DNA follows: TGTGCCAGCTCACAGGACTCGGGGAATGAGCAGTTCTTC. Amino acids: CASSQDSGNEQFF. The V call is TRBV18, the J call TRBJ2-1, with D possibly being TRBD2 (5 bases). The V end lost 4 bases, the J end lost 7 bases, and 11 bases lay between the germline ends. CDR3 length equals 13 residues. CDR1 is KGHSH, CDR2 LQKENI, per germline.

V gene TRBV15 combines with J gene TRBJ2-3, with a tentative D call TRBD1 (6 bases). V was shortened by 0 bases and J by 6 bases, with 10 bases between the two germline ends. The CDR3 has 14 amino acids. The germline CDR1 and CDR2 sequences are LNHNV and YYDKDF (reference sequence). The DNA for the CDR3 is TGTGCCACCAGCAGAGAGGCAGGGGCCGATACGCAGTATTTT. Translation: CATSREAGADTQYF.

The rearrangement links TRBV27 to TRBJ1-3; 7 bases map to TRBD1. The CDR3 length is 13 residues. Germline-derived CDR1 and CDR2 are MNHEY and SMNVEV (reference sequence). After removal of 4 bases from V and 4 bases from J, the junction contained 1 base not matched to a gene. CDR3 DNA: TGTGCCAGCAGTTCAGGGGGGGGAAACACCATATATTTT. Its translation: CASSSGGGNTIYF.

The genes are TRBV5-1 and TRBJ1-2, with no clear D. The CDR3 loop spans 15 amino acids. The germline CDR1 and CDR2 sequences are SGHRS and YFSETQ. V was cut by 3 bases and J by 2 bases, with 14 bases left in between. The CDR3 here is CASSYVMSGNYGYTF. CDR3 nucleotides: TGCGCCAGCAGCTACGTGATGTCCGGGAACTATGGCTACACCTTC.

The chain couples TRBV27 to TRBJ1-4; maybe TRBD1 (6 bases). Germline V gene sequence: CDR1 MNHEY, CDR2 SMNVEV (reference sequence). The CDR3 totals 15 residues. The V end was cut by 4 bases, the J end by 8 bases, with 17 bases between. The CDR3 DNA reads as TGTGCCAGCAGTTCACCTGAACAGGGCGACGAAAAACTGTTTTTT. Protein product: CASSSPEQGDEKLFF.

The J gene is TRBJ2-3, the V gene TRBV6-1; 9 positions match TRBD1. V was pared by 5 bases and J by 3 bases, with 6 bases of the junction left unmatched. Germline CDR1 reads MNHNS; CDR2 reads SASEGT. This CDR3 region has 15 residues. The CDR3 DNA reads as TGTGCCAGCAGTATTGGACAGGGGAGTACAGATACGCAGTATTTT. It yields the protein CASSIGQGSTDTQYF.

The chain is built from TRBV6-5 and TRBJ1-2; 7 nucleotides align to TRBD1. This CDR3 is built from 13 residues. Germline CDR1 MNHEY, CDR2 SVGAGI. V trimming: 8 bases; J trimming: 4 bases; junction bases outside the gene matches: 7. CDR3 in amino acids: CASHGQARYGYTF. Here the CDR3 DNA reads TGTGCCAGCCATGGACAGGCTCGCTATGGCTACACCTTC.

The gene calls are TRBV27 and TRBJ2-2, with TRBD2 matching 9 bases. The trim removed 0 bases at V and 1 base at J, leaving 6 bases unmatched. The CDR3 sequence is 18 residues long. Germline CDR1 is MNHEY and CDR2 is SMNVEV (reference sequence). CDR3 nucleotides: TGTGCCAGCAGTTTATCTAAGGGACTAGCTGTGAACACCGGGGAGCTGTTTTTT. It specifies CASSLSKGLAVNTGELFF.

The rearrangement uses TRBV18 and TRBJ2-5; tentatively, D is TRBD2 (6 bases). The CDR3 totals 16 residues. V dropped 0 bases and J dropped 4 bases, with 15 bases sitting between them. Germline CDR1 KGHSH, CDR2 LQKENI. Here the CDR3 reads CASSPPSRMGGETQYF. DNA for the CDR3: TGTGCCAGCTCACCACCTTCACGCATGGGGGGAGAGACCCAGTACTTC. The variable domain in full, with the rest retrieved from reference TRBV18 and TRBJ2-5, is NAGVMQNPRHLVRRRGQEARLRCSPMKGHSHVYWYRQLPEEGLKFMVYLQKENIIDESGMPKERFSAEFPKEGPSILRIQQVVRGDSAAYFCASSPPSRMGGETQYFGPGTRLLVL.

The chain recombines TRBV5-1 with TRBJ2-7; TRBD2 is a possible D gene (6 bases). V was pared by 2 bases and J by 0 bases, with 9 bases between. Germline V gene sequence: CDR1 SGHRS, CDR2 YFSETQ. The CDR3 covers 14 residues. The CDR3 DNA follows: TGCGCCAGCAGCTTCGCGGGGATCTCCTACGAGCAGTACTTC. This sequence encodes CASSFAGISYEQYF.

The chain has TRBV18 and TRBJ1-1; weak D call: TRBD1 (5 bases). The CDR3 spans 18 residues. Germline CDR1 and CDR2: KGHSH and LQKENI. Trimming removed 3 bases from V and 4 bases from J, with 24 bases in between. In nucleotides, the CDR3 is TGTGCCAGCTCACCGAAGGGACTCCCGGGGGGTGTTGGCACTGAAGCTTTCTTT. Protein sequence: CASSPKGLPGGVGTEAFF. Based on the CDR3 plus reference TRBV18 and TRBJ1-1, the full variable domain is NAGVMQNPRHLVRRRGQEARLRCSPMKGHSHVYWYRQLPEEGLKFMVYLQKENIIDESGMPKERFSAEFPKEGPSILRIQQVVRGDSAAYFCASSPKGLPGGVGTEAFFGQGTRLTVV.

The chain recombines TRBV5-5 with TRBJ1-1; D unclear. The CDR3 is 14 residues long. Trimming took 1 base from V and 0 from J, leaving 7 bases between them. Germline assignment: CDR1 SGHKS and CDR2 YYEKEE (reference sequence). The DNA of the CDR3 is TGTGCCAGCAGCTTGTGGCAGTTGAACACTGAAGCTTTCTTT. Its translation: CASSLWQLNTEAFF.

This chain connects TRBV28 to TRBJ2-7; 7 nucleotides line up with TRBD1. V shed 6 bases, J shed 2 bases, and the junction held 7 bases outside the gene matches. Germline assignment: CDR1 MDHEN and CDR2 SYDVKM. The CDR3 has 14 residues. CDR3 in amino acids: CASRPTGAPYEQYF. CDR3 bases: TGTGCCAGCAGGCCAACAGGGGCCCCCTACGAGCAGTACTTC.

V usage is TRBV27 and J usage is TRBJ2-2; 7 bases match TRBD1. The CDR3 is 16 residues long. Germline V CDR1 and CDR2: MNHEY, SMNVEV (reference sequence). Germline trimming cut 4 bases from V and 0 bases from J; bases unmatched to any gene: 5. CDR3 nucleotide sequence: TGTGCCAGCAGTTCGATCGGGACAGCGAACACCGGGGAGCTGTTTTTT. This gives the protein CASSSIGTANTGELFF.

The chain employs TRBV2 and TRBJ2-4; TRBD2 matches 10 bases. Per germline, CDR1 SNHLY and CDR2 FYNNEI. CDR3 size: 15 residues. V dropped 6 bases and J dropped 5; count of bases not matched to a gene: 7. The CDR3 loop is CASRTGTSVQNIQYF. The CDR3 DNA sequence: TGTGCCAGCAGGACCGGGACTAGCGTCCAAAACATTCAGTACTTC.

The V call is TRBV29-1, the J call TRBJ2-7, with D possibly TRBD1 on 7 matching bases. The V end was cut by 6 bases, the J end by 4 bases, with 13 bases between. The CDR3 runs to 12 residues. Germline loops: CDR1 SQVTM, CDR2 ANQGSEA. CDR3 protein: CSVTGRDYEQYF. The CDR3 bases are TGCAGCGTGACAGGGCGGGATTACGAGCAGTACTTC.

The rearrangement joins TRBV7-9 to TRBJ1-1; no reliable D call. This CDR3 has 12 amino acids. The V end lost 5 bases, the J end lost 5 bases, and 9 bases lay between the germline ends. Germline CDR1 is SEHNR and CDR2 is FQNEAQ (reference sequence). The DNA of the CDR3 is TGTGCCAGCAGCCGCGGTCGGACTGAAGCTTTCTTT. It encodes CASSRGRTEAFF.

J is TRBJ2-7 and V is TRBV19; D is unclear. The length of the CDR3 is 13 residues. The germline V and J ends were trimmed by 0 bases and 6 bases, with 9 bases remaining between them. CDR1 and CDR2 from the germline V gene are LNHDA and SQIVND (reference sequence). The CDR3 DNA follows: TGTGCCAGTAGTATAGATCTTGGCCTCGAGCAGTACTTC. As protein: CASSIDLGLEQYF.

This chain joins TRBV7-6 and TRBJ2-7; 7 bases match TRBD2. CDR1 is SGHVS, CDR2 FNYEAQ, per germline. This CDR3 has 16 residues. With V trimmed by 1 base and J by 0 bases, 6 bases remained unmatched. The CDR3 DNA is TGTGCCAGCAGCTTAGGAGTAGCGGGCCACTCCTACGAGCAGTACTTC. Its translation: CASSLGVAGHSYEQYF.

The chain employs TRBV6-1 and TRBJ2-7, with 7 bases identical to TRBD2. The germline CDR1 and CDR2 sequences are MNHNS and SASEGT. The CDR3 spans 15 residues. V shed 1 base, J shed 3 bases, and the junction held 6 bases outside the gene matches. The CDR3 coding sequence is TGTGCCAGCAGTGAAGTGAGCGGGGCACACTACGAGCAGTACTTC. Protein: CASSEVSGAHYEQYF.

The V gene is TRBV19, the J gene TRBJ1-1; a weak D match, TRBD1 (5 bases). In germline, CDR1 is LNHDA, CDR2 SQIVND (reference sequence). Trimming took 3 bases from V and 2 from J, leaving 22 bases between them. CDR3 length: 18 residues. This chain's CDR3 is CASSMPSGGGLTNTEAFF. The CDR3 coding sequence is TGTGCCAGTAGTATGCCTTCGGGGGGTGGGCTGACTAACACTGAAGCTTTCTTT. The variable domain in full, with the rest retrieved from reference TRBV19 and TRBJ1-1, is DGGITQSPKYLFRKEGQNVTLSCEQNLNHDAMYWYRQDPGQGLRLIYYSQIVNDFQKGDIAEGYSVSREKKESFPLTVTSAQKNPTAFYLCASSMPSGGGLTNTEAFFGQGTRLTVV.

The chain employs TRBV5-1 and TRBJ2-3, with 7 bases matching TRBD2. CDR1 is SGHRS and CDR2 is YFSETQ in the germline V gene. V trimming: 4 bases; J trimming: 5 bases; junction bases outside the gene matches: 10. The CDR3 spans 15 residues. The CDR3 protein is CASSPKGPGGDTQYF. The CDR3 coding sequence is TGCGCCAGCAGCCCTAAAGGGCCGGGGGGAGATACGCAGTATTTT.

This chain links TRBV7-9 with TRBJ2-5, with TRBD1 identical over 7 bases. CDR1 and CDR2 from the germline V gene are SEHNR and FQNEAQ (reference sequence). After removal of 5 bases from V and 4 bases from J, the junction contained 13 bases not matched to a gene. This CDR3 contains 16 residues. In nucleotides, the CDR3 is TGTGCCAGCAGCGTGCTAGGGGGCTTAGGGACAGAGACCCAGTACTTC. Translation gives CASSVLGGLGTETQYF.

This chain joins TRBV2 and TRBJ1-1; 7 nucleotides align to TRBD1. Germline CDR1 is SNHLY and CDR2 is FYNNEI. V gave up 6 bases and J gave up 0 bases; unmatched junction bases: 13. CDR3 length: 17 amino acids. This chain's CDR3 is CASRLTPGQNLNTEAFF. As DNA, the CDR3 is TGTGCCAGCAGACTAACCCCGGGACAGAACCTGAACACTGAAGCTTTCTTT.

V gene TRBV2 combines with J gene TRBJ2-3; D is possibly TRBD2 (7 bases). CDR1 and CDR2 (germline): SNHLY, FYNNEI. V dropped 8 bases and J dropped 0 bases, with 18 bases sitting between them. This CDR3 has 16 amino acids. The CDR3 protein is CASDLRRGLSTDTQYF. CDR3 DNA: TGTGCCAGCGACTTAAGGCGGGGGCTAAGCACAGATACGCAGTATTTT.

V is TRBV5-3 and J is TRBJ1-3; 7 bases fit TRBD1. TRBV5-3 is an ORF, and what it does is uncertain. V trimming: 2 bases; J trimming: 0 bases; junction bases outside the gene matches: 8. CDR3 length: 17 residues. The CDR3 sequence is CARSFTSQGHSGNTIYF. DNA of the CDR3: TGTGCCAGAAGCTTTACCTCACAGGGGCACTCTGGAAACACCATATATTTT.

V and J are TRBV30 and TRBJ2-7; possible D gene TRBD2, 6 bases. This CDR3 contains 16 residues. V was clipped by 3 bases and J by 1 base, with 19 bases between them. CDR1 and CDR2 from the germline V gene are GTSNPN and SVGIG (reference sequence). The CDR3 bases are TGTGCCTGGAGCCCTTTGGGGCTAGCGCAGTCCTACGAGCAGTACTTC. Encoded protein: CAWSPLGLAQSYEQYF. Supplemented by reference TRBV30 and TRBJ2-7, the full variable domain reads SQTIHQWPATLVQPVGSPLSLECTVEGTSNPNLYWYRQAAGRGLQLLFYSVGIGQISSEVPQNLSASRPQDRQFILSSKKLLLSDSGFYLCAWSPLGLAQSYEQYFGPGTRLTVT.

The chain recombines TRBV30 with TRBJ2-7; 8 nucleotides line up with TRBD1. The CDR3 runs 16 residues. CDR1 and CDR2 (germline): GTSNPN, SVGIG (reference sequence). The V segment lost 3 bases and the J segment 4 bases; nucleotides outside the gene matches: 14. Here the CDR3 reads CAWSVKKDRVGYEQYF. CDR3 coding DNA: TGTGCCTGGAGCGTTAAAAAGGACAGGGTTGGGTACGAGCAGTACTTC.

V gene TRBV6-1 combines with J gene TRBJ1-1, with TRBD1 matching over 7 bases. Germline values: CDR1 MNHNS, CDR2 SASEGT. V was pared by 5 bases and J by 4 bases, with 10 bases of the junction left unmatched. The CDR3 is 15 residues long. CDR3 amino acids: CASSPDRERVTEAFF. As DNA, the CDR3 is TGTGCCAGCAGTCCCGACAGGGAACGGGTCACTGAAGCTTTCTTT.

The chain joins TRBV5-1 to TRBJ2-1; possibly TRBD2 for D (6 bases). The V gene's germline CDR1 is SGHRS and CDR2 YFSETQ. The CDR3 runs 13 residues. Trimming removed 4 bases from V and 7 bases from J, with 12 bases in between. CDR3 loop: CASSKGTGNEQFF. The CDR3 DNA is TGCGCCAGCAGCAAAGGGACTGGGAATGAGCAGTTCTTC.

The chain couples TRBV28 to TRBJ2-7; D possibly corresponds to TRBD1 (6 bases). The CDR3 covers 15 residues. Germline CDR1 and CDR2: MDHEN and SYDVKM. The V gene lost 7 bases and the J gene lost 3 bases, with 19 bases spanning the gap. The CDR3 nucleotides are TGTGCCAGCACCCAAACAGGGCTAAGTGGCTACGAGCAGTACTTC. As protein: CASTQTGLSGYEQYF.